This T cell receptor (beta chain) was obtained from a study of response to subunit inactivated influenza vaccine. Study observations and caveats: Every seasonal influenza vaccination brings in few new T cells, the authors suggested.

MiXCR, run by TCRdb on the RT-PCR reads, gives a single entry per CDR3 protein. The table records about 700,000 distinct CDR3 sequences, 14% of them present only once. This clonotype was counted a few times. Its cognate antigen is unknown. V shed 0 bases and J shed 4 bases, with 6 bases lying between them. Germline lookup yields CDR1 DFQATT and CDR2 SNEGSKA (reference sequence). The CDR3 has 12 residues. The V gene is TRBV20-1, the J gene TRBJ1-1; D is unclear. This TCR was sampled from a man aged 50 to 59 who received an inactivated influenza vaccine. The specimen comprised PBMCs from blood, sampled less than 15 days before vaccination. The DNA for the CDR3 is TGCAGTGCTAGAGATCGGGTCACTGAAGCTTTCTTT. It codes for CSARDRVTEAFF.